The present entry profiles one T cell receptor (beta chain) with its context. Its binding antigen is unknown. No base quality values were provided; no much bigger clone lies one nucleotide off. This entry is derived from a study of shared clonotypes between healthy human individuals (dated by TCRdb to about 2020). Notes on the research overall: A couple of women and a few men aged 18 to 49 years were included in the cohort. To estimate repertoire size and how much clonotypes are shared between individuals, the study performed deep sequencing of blood TCR repertoires from a few healthy adults. Leukapheresis yielded between about 0.8 and 9.5 billion PBMCs per donor. For each donor, three plates each were used for CD4 naive and CD4 memory, two plates were used for CD8 naive, and one plate was used for CD8 memory. Libraries were prepared and TCR repertoires were sequenced by different laboratories using diverse techniques, in order to increase sequencing depth and limit assay-specific biases.

Broad study findings and their caveats: Sharing across several donors was observed for around 4.8% of naive CD4, about 4% of naive CD8, 2% to 2.5% of memory CD4, and roughly 0.43% of memory CD8 clonotypes. The genetic and exposure-history diversity represented was limited by the small number of donors. Rarefaction of sorted-subset datasets indicated incomplete sequencing despite the large sequencing depth. Higher generation probabilities were observed for clonotypes shared by all four sorted-subset donors than for non-shared clonotypes. Sampling was limited to blood, and TCR repertoires in tissue likely differ from TCR repertoires in blood. Larger estimated clonotype richness was generally found for naive subsets than for memory subsets. Pairwise subsampling led to the expectation that sequencing depth would affect the degree of clonotype sharing among donors.

Using the deep immunoSEQ assay, TCR CDR3 regions were amplified from genomic DNA by multiplex PCR. For each cell subset, the extracted genomic DNA was distributed evenly across all wells of several immunoSEQ 96-well plates, and each plate served as one replicate. For sorted subsets, each replicate PCR was loaded with 200 ng genomic DNA, equivalent to 30,000 to 35,000 T cell genomes. Purified libraries were measured with a Qubit 3.0 fluorometer, size-checked on a Bioanalyzer 2100, and measured again with the KAPA Library Quantification kit. Every immunoSEQ 96-well plate was sequenced on a separate single-read 150-cycle Illumina NextSeq 550 flow cell. On the study's bioinformatics: Because the immunoSEQ output included only junctional sequences and no quality scores, the filtering could not be the same as the filtering used for full-length reads. To assign V/J genes and CDR3, sequences were annotated against IMGT germline references using PyIR, a Python wrapper for IgBLAST v1.9. Reads with weak V/J assignments (E-value above 1e-6), missing CDR3, stop codons, out-of-frame junctions, or ambiguous translated residues were removed. V3J clonotypes were defined as sequences sharing the same inferred V gene, J gene, and CDR3 amino acid sequence. The percentage overlap between two repertoires was calculated by dividing the number of shared unique clonotypes by the size of the smaller repertoire. RTK rarefaction, the Chao1 estimator, and Recon v2.1 estimates of unobserved clonotypes were used to assess repertoire richness. Generation probabilities were computed with OLGA for all TCRbeta clonotypes obtained by the gDNA method from a few donors. Imported from immuneACCESS, the table was reduced by TCRdb to in-frame sequences with V and J called. These copies leave out some clones; in studies compared against another copy, an unresolved V gene accounts for under half, and the cause of the remainder is not known. The DNA was the basis for D and trimming; V, J and clone size are from that table. The sample table records around 1,900,000 clones; approximately 92% of these occur just once. Jointly, the top ten make up more than 1.5% of the sample.

For the CD8 naive samples, CD45RO-negative cells were positively selected for CCR7, yielding a CD45RA+CCR7+ population from which TemRA cells were excluded. Healthy HIV-negative adults with no recently reported acute infections or vaccinations were included as donors. Every donor was a Caucasian adult living in Nashville, Tennessee, USA. After blood collection by leukapheresis, PBMCs were isolated using Ficoll-Histopaque density gradient centrifugation and then cryopreserved in the vapor phase of liquid nitrogen. Analytical flow cytometry was used to check the purity and quantity of each magnetically sorted T cell population. Genomic DNA was isolated from each sorted fraction and quantified by UV absorbance on a Nanodrop 2000c. The germline V gene encodes CDR1 MNHEY and CDR2 SMNVEV (reference sequence). Its CDR3 holds 13 amino acids, cysteine through phenylalanine. Only the CDR3 DNA is retained, 39 bases long and in frame from the first base. V is clipped by 0 bases and J by 6 bases, and the sequence between their germline boundaries is 6 bases long.

The chain employs TRBV27 and TRBJ2-1; there is no confident call for the D gene. This sequence originates from a young man in good health. Some clones in this sample may be carry-over from other donors' samples. Sequencing was done on a sample of naive CD8+ T cells from PBMCs. The sample's cell subset or site label, decoded: CD45RA+CCR7+. The sequence in DNA is TGTGCCAGCAGTTTATCCGTTTCCAATGAGCAGTTCTTC. Its translation reads: CASSLSVSNEQFF.